This T cell receptor (beta chain) is drawn from a study of blood T cell repertoires in COVID-19. Study background: COVID-19 samples from acute and convalescent phases originated in the United States, Italy and Spain.

Trimming took 2 bases from V and 3 from J, leaving 14 bases between them. The germline V gene has CDR1 SGHNT and CDR2 YYREEE (reference sequence). This CDR3 region has 15 residues. Libraries were prepared by immunoSEQ multiplex PCR; TCRdb keeps only in-frame clonotypes and omits some of them. Counted here are roughly 300,000 clones, about 86% occurring once; the ten biggest clones make up roughly 1.1%. The source is a woman aged 50 to 65 with acute or convalescent COVID-19. The chain employs TRBV5-4 and TRBJ1-2, with D tentatively TRBD1 (6 bases). The sample consisted of peripheral blood. The CDR3 is CASSLPGDQDYGYTF. The CDR3 DNA reads as TGTGCCAGCAGCTTACCAGGGGACCAAGACTATGGCTACACCTTC.